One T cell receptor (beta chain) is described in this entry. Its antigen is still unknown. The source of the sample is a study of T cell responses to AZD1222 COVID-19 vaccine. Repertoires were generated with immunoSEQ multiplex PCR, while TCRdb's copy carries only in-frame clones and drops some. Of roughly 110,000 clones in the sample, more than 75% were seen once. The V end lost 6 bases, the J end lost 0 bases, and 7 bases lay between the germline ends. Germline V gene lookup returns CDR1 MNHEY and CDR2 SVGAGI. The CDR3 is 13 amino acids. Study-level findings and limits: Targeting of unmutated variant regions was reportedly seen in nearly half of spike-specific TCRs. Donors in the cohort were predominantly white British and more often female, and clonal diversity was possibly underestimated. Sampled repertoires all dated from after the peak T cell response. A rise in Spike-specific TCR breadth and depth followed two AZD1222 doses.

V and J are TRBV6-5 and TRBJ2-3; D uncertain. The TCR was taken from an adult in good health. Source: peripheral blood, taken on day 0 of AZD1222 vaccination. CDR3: CASRRLSTDTQYF. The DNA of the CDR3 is TGTGCCAGCAGGAGACTTAGCACAGATACGCAGTATTTT.